This T cell receptor (beta chain) was sequenced during a study of blood T cell repertoires in COVID-19. Study at large: Acute and convalescent COVID-19 specimens originated in the United States, Italy and Spain. PBMCs, B-cell-depleted T cells, or T cells were the source of the cDNA or gDNA that made up the material.

This CDR3 comprises 14 residues. The V end was cut by 0 bases, the J end by 9 bases, with 14 bases between. CDR1 and CDR2 (germline): KGHSH, LQKENI. Per the original data handling: Estimates of nucleated cell counts were drawn from the amplification of reference gene primers. Measured with immunoSEQ multiplex PCR; TCRdb has only the in-frame clones, and not every one. The V and J calls and the clone size are those of that table, but D and trimming were determined from the DNA. The repertoire consists of approximately 63,000 clones, with 88% occurring once and the leading ten covering less than 20%. The rearrangement links TRBV18 to TRBJ1-1, with TRBD1 as a possible D gene (6 bases). This receptor was taken from an elderly woman with active COVID-19. The sample was peripheral blood. CDR3 region: CASSPPANREKAFF. The CDR3 region has the DNA TGTGCCAGCTCACCACCGGCAAACAGGGAGAAAGCTTTCTTT. Drawing the rest from reference TRBV18 and TRBJ1-1, the complete variable domain is NAGVMQNPRHLVRRRGQEARLRCSPMKGHSHVYWYRQLPEEGLKFMVYLQKENIIDESGMPKERFSAEFPKEGPSILRIQQVVRGDSAAYFCASSPPANREKAFFGQGTRLTVV.